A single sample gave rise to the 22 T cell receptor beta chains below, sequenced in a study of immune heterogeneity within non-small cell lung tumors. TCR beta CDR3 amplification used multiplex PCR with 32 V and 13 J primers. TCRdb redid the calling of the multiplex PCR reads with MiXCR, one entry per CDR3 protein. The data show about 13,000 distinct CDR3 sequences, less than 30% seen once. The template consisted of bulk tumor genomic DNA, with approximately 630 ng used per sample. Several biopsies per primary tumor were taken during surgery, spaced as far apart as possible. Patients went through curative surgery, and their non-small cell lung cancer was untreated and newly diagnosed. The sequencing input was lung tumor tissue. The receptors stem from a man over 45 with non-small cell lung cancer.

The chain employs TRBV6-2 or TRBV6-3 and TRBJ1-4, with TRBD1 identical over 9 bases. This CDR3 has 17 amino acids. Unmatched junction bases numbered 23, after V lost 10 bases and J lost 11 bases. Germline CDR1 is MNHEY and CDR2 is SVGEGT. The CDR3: CATSPGAIQGASGKLFF. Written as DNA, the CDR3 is TGTGCCACCAGCCCAGGGGCTATACAGGGGGCTAGCGGCAAACTGTTTTTT.

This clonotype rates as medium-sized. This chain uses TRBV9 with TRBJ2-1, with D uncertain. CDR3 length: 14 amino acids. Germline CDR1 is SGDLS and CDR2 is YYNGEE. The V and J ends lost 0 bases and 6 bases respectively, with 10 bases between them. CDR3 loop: CASSVDSILNEQFF. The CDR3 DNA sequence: TGTGCCAGCAGCGTAGATTCTATCCTCAATGAGCAGTTCTTC. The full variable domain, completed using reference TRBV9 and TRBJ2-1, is DSGVTQTPKHLITATGQRVTLRCSPRSGDLSVYWYQQSLDQGLQFLIQYYNGEERAKGNILERFSAQQFPDLHSELNLSSLELGDSALYFCASSVDSILNEQFFGPGTRLTVL.

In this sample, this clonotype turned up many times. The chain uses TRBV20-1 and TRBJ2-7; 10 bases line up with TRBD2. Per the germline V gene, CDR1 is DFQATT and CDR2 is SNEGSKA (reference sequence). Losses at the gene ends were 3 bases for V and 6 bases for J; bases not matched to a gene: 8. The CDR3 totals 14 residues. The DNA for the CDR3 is TGCAGTGCTAGCGCCGGGACTAGCGTCCGCGAGCAGTACTTC. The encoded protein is CSASAGTSVREQYF.

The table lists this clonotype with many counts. The CDR3 DNA reads TGTGCCAGCATCTACCGGGGGGCGGCAGAACCTGAAGCTTTCTTT. It encodes CASIYRGAAEPEAFF. The chain has TRBV13 and TRBJ1-1; a possible D gene is TRBD1 (6 bases). The V gene's germline CDR1 is PRHDT and CDR2 FYEKMQ (reference sequence). The CDR3 consists of 15 residues. The ends were cut back, 7 bases at V and 6 bases at J, with 21 bases in the middle.

CDR3: CASSSTGEDEKLFF. CDR3 bases: TGTGCCAGCAGCTCGACAGGGGAGGATGAAAAACTGTTTTTT. The chain has TRBV14 and TRBJ1-4, with 8 bases aligning to TRBD1. J lost 6 bases, V lost 5 bases, and 5 bases had no gene match. Germline CDR1 is SGHDN and CDR2 is FVKESK. CDR3 length: 14 residues.

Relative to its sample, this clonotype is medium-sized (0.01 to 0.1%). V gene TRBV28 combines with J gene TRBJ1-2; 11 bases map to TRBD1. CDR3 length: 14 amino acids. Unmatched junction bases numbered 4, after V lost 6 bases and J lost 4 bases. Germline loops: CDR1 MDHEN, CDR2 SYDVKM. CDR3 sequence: CASRWTGGSYGYTF. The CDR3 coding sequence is TGTGCCAGCAGATGGACAGGGGGCAGCTATGGCTACACCTTC.

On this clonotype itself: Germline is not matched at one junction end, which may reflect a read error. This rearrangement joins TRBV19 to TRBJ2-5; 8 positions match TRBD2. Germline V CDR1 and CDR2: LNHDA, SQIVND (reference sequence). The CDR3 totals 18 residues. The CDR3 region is CASSIASGVAGTQETRYF. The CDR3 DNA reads TGTGCCAGTAGTATAGCCTCGGGAGTAGCGGGGACACAAGAGACCCGGTACTTC.

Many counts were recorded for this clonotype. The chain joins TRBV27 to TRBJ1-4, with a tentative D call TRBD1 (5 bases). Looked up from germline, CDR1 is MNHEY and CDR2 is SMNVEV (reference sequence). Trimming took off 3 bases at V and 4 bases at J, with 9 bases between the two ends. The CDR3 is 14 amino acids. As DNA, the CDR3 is TGTGCCAGCAGTTTCGGGGCGGATAATGAAAAACTGTTTTTT. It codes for CASSFGADNEKLFF.

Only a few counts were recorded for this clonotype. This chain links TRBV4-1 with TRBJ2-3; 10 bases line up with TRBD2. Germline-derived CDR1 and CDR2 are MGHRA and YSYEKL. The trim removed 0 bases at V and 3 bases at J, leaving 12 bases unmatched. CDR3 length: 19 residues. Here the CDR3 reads CASSQDSGLAHFGTDTQYF. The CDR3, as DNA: TGCGCCAGCAGCCAAGATTCGGGACTAGCGCACTTTGGGACAGATACGCAGTATTTT.

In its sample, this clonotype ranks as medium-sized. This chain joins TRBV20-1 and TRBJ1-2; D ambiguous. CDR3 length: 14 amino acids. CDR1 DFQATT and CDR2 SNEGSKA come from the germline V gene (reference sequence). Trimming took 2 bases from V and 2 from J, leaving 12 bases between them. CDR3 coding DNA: TGCAGTGCTAGACTGTGGGTGACCAACTATGGCTACACCTTC. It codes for CSARLWVTNYGYTF.

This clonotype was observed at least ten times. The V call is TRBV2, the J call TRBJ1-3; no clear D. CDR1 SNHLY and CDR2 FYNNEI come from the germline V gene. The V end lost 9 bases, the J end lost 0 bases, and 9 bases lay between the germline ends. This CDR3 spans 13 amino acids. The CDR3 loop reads CASSPGSGNTIYF. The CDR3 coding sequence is TGTGCCAGTTCGCCCGGCTCTGGAAACACCATATATTTT.

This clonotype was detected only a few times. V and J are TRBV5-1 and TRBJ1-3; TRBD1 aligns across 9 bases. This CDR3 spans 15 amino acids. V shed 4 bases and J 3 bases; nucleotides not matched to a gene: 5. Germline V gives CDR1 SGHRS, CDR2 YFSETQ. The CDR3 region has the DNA TGCGCCAGCAGCCCGGGACAGGGCGGTGGAAACACCATATATTTT. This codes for CASSPGQGGGNTIYF.

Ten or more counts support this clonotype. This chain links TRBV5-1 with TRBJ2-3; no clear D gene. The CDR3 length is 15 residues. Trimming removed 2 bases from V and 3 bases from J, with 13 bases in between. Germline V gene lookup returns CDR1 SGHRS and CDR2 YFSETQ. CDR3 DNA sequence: TGCGCCAGCAGCTTCATTCTTAGCTTAACAGATACGCAGTATTTT. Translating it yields CASSFILSLTDTQYF.

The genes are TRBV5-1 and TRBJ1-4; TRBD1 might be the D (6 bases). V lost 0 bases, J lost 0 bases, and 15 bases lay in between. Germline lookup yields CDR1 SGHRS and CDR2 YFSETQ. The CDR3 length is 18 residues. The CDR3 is CASSLEPRDIATNEKLFF. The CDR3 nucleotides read TGCGCCAGCAGCTTGGAGCCCCGGGACATCGCAACTAATGAAAAACTGTTTTTT.

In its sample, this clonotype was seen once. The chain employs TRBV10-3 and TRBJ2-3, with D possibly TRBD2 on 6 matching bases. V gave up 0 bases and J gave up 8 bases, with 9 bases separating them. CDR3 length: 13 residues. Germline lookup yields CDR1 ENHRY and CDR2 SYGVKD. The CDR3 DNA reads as TGTGCCATCAGTGAGTCGGAGGGGAGTACGCAGTATTTT. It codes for CAISESEGSTQYF.

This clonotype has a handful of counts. The CDR3 is CASSGWDSATQQFF. The CDR3 DNA follows: TGTGCCAGCAGTGGTTGGGACAGCGCAACCCAGCAGTTCTTC. The V call is TRBV6-1, the J call TRBJ2-1; 7 bases are shared with TRBD1. Germline V gene data show CDR1 as MNHNS and CDR2 as SASEGT. This CDR3 is built from 14 residues. V lost 4 bases, J lost 11 bases, and 11 bases stayed unmatched.

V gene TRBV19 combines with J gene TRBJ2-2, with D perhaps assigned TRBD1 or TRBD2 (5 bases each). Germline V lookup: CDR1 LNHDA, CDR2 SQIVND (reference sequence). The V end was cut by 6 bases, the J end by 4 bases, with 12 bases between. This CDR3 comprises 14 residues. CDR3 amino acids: CASSVDGATGELFF. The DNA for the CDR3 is TGTGCCAGTAGCGTGGACGGGGCCACCGGGGAGCTGTTTTTT.

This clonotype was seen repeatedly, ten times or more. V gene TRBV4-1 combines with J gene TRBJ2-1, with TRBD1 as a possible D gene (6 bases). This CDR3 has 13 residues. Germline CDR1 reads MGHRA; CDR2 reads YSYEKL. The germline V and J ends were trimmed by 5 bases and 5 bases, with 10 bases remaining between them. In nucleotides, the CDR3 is TGCGCCAGCAGCGAACAGGGCAACAATGAGCAGTTCTTC. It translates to CASSEQGNNEQFF.

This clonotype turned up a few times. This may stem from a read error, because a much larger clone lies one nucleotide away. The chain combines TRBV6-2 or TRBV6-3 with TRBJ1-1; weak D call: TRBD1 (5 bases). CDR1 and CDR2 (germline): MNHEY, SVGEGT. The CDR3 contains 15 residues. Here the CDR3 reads CASSDGGNMNTGAFF. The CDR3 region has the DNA TGTGCCAGCAGTGACGGGGGAAACATGAACACTGGAGCTTTCTTT.

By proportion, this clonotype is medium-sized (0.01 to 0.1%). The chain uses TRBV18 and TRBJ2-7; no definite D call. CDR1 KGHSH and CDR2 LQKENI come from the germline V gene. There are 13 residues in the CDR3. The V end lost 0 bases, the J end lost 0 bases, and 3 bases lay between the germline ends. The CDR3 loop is CASSPPSSYEQYF. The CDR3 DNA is TGTGCCAGCTCACCACCCAGCTCCTACGAGCAGTACTTC.

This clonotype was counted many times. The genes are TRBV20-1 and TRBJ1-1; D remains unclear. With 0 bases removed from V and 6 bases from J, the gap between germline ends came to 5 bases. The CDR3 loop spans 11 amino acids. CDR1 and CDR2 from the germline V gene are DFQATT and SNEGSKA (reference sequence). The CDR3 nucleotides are TGCAGTGCTAGAGATTACCCTGAAGCTTTCTTT. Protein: CSARDYPEAFF.

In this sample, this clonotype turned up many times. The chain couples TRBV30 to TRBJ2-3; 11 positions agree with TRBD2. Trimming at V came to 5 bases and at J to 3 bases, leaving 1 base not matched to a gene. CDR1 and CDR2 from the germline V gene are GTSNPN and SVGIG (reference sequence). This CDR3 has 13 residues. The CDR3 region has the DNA TGTGCCTGGGGGACTAGCGGAACAGATACGCAGTATTTT. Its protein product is CAWGTSGTDTQYF.